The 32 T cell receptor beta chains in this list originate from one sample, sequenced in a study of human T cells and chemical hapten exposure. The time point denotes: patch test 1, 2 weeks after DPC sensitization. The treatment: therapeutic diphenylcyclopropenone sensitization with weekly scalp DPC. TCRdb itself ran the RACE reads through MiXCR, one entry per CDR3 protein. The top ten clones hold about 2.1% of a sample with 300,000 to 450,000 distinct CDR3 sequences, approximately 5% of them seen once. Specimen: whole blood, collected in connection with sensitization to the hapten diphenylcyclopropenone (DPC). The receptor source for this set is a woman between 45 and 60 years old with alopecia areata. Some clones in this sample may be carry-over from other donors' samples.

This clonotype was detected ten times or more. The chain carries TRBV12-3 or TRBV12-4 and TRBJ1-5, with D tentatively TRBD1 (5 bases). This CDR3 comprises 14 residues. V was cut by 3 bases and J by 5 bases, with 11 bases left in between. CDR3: CASSFPGYDQPQHF. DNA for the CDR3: TGTGCCAGCAGTTTCCCAGGGTACGATCAGCCCCAGCATTTT.

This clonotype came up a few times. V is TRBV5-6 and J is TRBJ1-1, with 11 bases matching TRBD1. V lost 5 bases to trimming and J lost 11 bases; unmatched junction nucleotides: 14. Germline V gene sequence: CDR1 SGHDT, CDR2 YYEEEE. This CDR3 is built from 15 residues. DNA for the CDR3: TGTGCCAGCAGTGAGAGGACAGGGGGCGCCCCGGAGGCTTTCTTT. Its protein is CASSERTGGAPEAFF.

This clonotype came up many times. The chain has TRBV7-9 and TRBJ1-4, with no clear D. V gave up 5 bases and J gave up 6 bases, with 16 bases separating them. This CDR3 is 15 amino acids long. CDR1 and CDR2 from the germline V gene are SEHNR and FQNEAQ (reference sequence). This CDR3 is CASSPVSGWHEKLFF. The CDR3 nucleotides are TGTGCCAGCAGCCCCGTTTCAGGCTGGCATGAAAAACTGTTTTTT.

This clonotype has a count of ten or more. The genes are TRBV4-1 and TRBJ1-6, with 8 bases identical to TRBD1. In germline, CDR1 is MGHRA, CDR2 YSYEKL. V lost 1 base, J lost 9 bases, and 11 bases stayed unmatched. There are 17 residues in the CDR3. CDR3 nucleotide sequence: TGCGCCAGCAGCCAAGGGGGACAGGACTTCTTGCGTTCACCCCTCCACTTT. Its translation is CASSQGGQDFLRSPLHF.

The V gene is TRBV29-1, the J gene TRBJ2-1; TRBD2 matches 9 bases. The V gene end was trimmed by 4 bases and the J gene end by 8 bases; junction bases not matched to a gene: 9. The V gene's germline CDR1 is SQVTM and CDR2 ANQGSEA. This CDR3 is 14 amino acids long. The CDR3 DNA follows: TGCAGCGTTGCCCTGGGACTAGCTTTAGATGAGCAGTTCTTC. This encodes CSVALGLALDEQFF.

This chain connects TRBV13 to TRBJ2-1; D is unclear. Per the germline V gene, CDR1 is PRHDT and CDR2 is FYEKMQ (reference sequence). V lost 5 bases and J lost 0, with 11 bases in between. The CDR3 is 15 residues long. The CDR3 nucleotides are TGTGCCAGCAGCAGAGACGGGCTCTCCTACAATGAGCAGTTCTTC. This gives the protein CASSRDGLSYNEQFF.

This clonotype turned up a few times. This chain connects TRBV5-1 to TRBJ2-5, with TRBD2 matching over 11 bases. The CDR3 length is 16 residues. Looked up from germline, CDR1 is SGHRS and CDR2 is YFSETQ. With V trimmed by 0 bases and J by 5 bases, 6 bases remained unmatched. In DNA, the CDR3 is TGCGCCAGCAGCTTGGTCCCTAGCGGGGGGACGGAGACCCAGTACTTC. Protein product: CASSLVPSGGTETQYF.

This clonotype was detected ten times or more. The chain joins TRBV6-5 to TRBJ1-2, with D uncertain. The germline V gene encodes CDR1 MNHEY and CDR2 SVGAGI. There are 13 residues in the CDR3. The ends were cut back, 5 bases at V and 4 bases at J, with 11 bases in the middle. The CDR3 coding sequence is TGTGCCAGCAGTCTAACAGAAGCCTATGGCTACACCTTC. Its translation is CASSLTEAYGYTF.

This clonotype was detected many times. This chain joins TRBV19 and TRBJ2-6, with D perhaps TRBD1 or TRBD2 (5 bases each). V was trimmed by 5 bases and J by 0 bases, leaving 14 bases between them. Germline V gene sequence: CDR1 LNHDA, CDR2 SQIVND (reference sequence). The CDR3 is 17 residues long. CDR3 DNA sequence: TGTGCCAGTAGTCCGGGACGGCGGAGCTCTGGGGCCAACGTCCTGACTTTC. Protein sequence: CASSPGRRSSGANVLTF.

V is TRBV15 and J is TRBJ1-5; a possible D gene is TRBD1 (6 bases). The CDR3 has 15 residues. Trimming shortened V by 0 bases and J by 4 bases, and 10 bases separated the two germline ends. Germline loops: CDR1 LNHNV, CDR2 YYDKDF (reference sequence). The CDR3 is CATSRDQGRNQPQHF. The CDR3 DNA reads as TGTGCCACCAGCAGAGATCAGGGGAGAAATCAGCCCCAGCATTTT.

The CDR3, as DNA: TGTGCCAGCAGCTCGGACAGACTGGAGCAGTACTTC. Protein: CASSSDRLEQYF. The chain employs TRBV13 and TRBJ2-7; D possibly corresponds to TRBD1 (6 bases). Deletions cut 4 bases from V and 7 bases from J, with 11 bases between. CDR1 is PRHDT and CDR2 is FYEKMQ in the germline V gene (reference sequence). This CDR3 is built from 12 residues.

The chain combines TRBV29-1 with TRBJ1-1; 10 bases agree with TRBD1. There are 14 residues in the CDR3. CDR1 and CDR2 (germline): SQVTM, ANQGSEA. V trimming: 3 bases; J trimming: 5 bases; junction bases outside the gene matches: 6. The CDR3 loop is CSVESWDRGTEAFF. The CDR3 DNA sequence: TGCAGCGTTGAGTCCTGGGACAGGGGAACTGAAGCTTTCTTT.

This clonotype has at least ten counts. The CDR3 protein is CASSQDRVGEKLFF. The CDR3 bases are TGCGCCAGCAGCCAGGACAGGGTAGGCGAAAAACTGTTTTTT. The J gene is TRBJ1-4, the V gene TRBV4-3; the match to TRBD1 covers 8 bases. This CDR3 has 14 amino acids. With V trimmed by 3 bases and J by 8 bases, 5 bases remained unmatched. The germline V gene encodes CDR1 LGHNA and CDR2 YSLEER.

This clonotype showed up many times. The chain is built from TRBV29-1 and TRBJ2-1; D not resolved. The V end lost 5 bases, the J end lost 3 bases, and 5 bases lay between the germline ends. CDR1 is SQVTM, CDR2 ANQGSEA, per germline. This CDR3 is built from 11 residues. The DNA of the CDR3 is TGCAGCGTTCTGGACTACAATGAGCAGTTCTTC. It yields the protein CSVLDYNEQFF.

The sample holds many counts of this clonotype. CDR3 coding DNA: TGTGCCAGCAGCCCCTATTTTTCCGGGGGTTACAATGAGCAGTTCTTC. Amino acids: CASSPYFSGGYNEQFF. The chain is built from TRBV27 and TRBJ2-1; weak D call: TRBD2 (6 bases). Germline loops: CDR1 MNHEY, CDR2 SMNVEV (reference sequence). The CDR3 totals 16 residues. V lost 6 bases, J lost 4 bases, and 19 bases lay in between.

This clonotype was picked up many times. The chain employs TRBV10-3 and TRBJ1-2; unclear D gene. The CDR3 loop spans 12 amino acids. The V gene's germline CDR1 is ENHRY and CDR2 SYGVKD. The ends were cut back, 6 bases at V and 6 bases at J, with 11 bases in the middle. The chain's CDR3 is CAISLKGDGYTF. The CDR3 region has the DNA TGTGCCATCAGCCTGAAGGGCGATGGCTACACCTTC.

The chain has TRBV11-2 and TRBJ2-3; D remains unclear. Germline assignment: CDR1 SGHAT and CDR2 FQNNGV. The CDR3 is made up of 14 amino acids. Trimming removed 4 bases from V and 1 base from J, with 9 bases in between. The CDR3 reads CASSYERGTDTQYF. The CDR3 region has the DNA TGTGCCAGCAGCTACGAACGGGGCACAGATACGCAGTATTTT.

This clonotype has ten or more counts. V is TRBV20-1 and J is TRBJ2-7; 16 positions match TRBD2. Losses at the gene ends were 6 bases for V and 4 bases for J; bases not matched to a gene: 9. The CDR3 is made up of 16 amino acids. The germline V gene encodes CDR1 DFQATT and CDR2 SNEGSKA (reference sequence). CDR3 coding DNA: TGCAGTGCCCCCTCCGGGACTAGCGGGAGGGCGTACGAGCAGTACTTC. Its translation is CSAPSGTSGRAYEQYF.

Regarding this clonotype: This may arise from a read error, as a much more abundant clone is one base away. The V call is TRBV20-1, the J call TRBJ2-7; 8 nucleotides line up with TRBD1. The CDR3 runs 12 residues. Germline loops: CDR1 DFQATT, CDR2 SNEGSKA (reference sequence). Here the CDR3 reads CSARQGAYELYF. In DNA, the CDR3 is TGCAGTGCTAGACAGGGGGCCTACGAGCTGTACTTC.

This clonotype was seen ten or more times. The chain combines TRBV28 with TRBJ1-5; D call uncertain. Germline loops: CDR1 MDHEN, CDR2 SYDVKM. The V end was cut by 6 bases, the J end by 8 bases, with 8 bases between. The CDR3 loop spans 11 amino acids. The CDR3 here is CASSEDKPQHF. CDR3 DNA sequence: TGTGCCAGCAGCGAAGACAAGCCCCAGCATTTT.

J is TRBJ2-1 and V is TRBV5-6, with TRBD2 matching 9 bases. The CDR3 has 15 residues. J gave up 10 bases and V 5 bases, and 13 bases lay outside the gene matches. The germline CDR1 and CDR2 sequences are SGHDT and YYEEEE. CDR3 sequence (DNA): TGTGCCAGCAGGACCACTAGCGGGCCCCAAGGGGAGCAGTTCTTC. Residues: CASRTTSGPQGEQFF.

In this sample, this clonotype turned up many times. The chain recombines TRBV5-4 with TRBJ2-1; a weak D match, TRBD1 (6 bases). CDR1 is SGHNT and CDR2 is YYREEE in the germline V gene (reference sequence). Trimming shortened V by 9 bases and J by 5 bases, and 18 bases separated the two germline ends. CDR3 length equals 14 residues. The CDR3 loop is CATTARDTDNEQFF. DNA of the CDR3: TGTGCCACCACAGCCCGGGACACAGACAATGAGCAGTTCTTC.

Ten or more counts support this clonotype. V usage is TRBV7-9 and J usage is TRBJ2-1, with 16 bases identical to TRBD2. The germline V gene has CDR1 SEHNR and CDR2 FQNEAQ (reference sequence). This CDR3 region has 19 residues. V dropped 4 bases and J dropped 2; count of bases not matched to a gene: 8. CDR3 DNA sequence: TGTGCCAGCAGCTGGCCGGGACTAGCGGGAGGGGATCCCTACAATGAGCAGTTCTTC. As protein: CASSWPGLAGGDPYNEQFF.

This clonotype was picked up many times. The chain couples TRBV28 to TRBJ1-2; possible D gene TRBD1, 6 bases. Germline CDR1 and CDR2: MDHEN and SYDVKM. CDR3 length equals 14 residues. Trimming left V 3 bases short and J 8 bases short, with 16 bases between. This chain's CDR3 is CASSLVGGAGGYTF. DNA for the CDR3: TGTGCCAGCAGTTTGGTTGGGGGGGCAGGCGGCTACACCTTC.

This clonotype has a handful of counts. The CDR3 region is CASSHWKRGDSQETQYF. The CDR3 DNA sequence: TGTGCCAGCTCCCATTGGAAGCGGGGGGATTCACAAGAGACCCAGTACTTC. The chain uses TRBV18 and TRBJ2-5; 9 nucleotides match TRBD2. In germline, CDR1 is KGHSH, CDR2 LQKENI. V shed 6 bases and J 2 bases; nucleotides not matched to a gene: 13. The CDR3 has 17 amino acids.

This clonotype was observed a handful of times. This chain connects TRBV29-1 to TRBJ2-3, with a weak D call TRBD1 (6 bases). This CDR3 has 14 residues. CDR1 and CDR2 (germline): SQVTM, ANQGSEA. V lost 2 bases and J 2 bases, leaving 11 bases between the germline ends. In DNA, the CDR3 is TGCAGCGTTGAACCACAGGGTATCACAGATACGCAGTATTTT. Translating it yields CSVEPQGITDTQYF.

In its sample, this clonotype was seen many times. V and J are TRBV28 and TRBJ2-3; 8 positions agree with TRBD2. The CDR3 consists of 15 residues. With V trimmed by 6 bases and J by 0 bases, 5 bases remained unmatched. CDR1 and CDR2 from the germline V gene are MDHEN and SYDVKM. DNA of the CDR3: TGTGCCAGCAGGTCTAGCGGGCCAAGCACAGATACGCAGTATTTT. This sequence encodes CASRSSGPSTDTQYF.

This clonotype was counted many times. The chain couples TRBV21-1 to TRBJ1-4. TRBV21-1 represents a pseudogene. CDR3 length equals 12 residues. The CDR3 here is CASSKGQEKLFF. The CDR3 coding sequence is TGTGCCAGCAGCAAAGGGCAGGAAAAACTGTTTTTT.

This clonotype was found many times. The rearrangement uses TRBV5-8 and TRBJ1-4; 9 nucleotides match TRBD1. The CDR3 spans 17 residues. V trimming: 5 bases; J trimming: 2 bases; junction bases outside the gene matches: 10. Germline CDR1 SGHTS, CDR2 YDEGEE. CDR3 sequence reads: CASSSGTGISTNEKLFF. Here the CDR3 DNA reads TGTGCCAGCAGTTCCGGGACAGGGATTTCGACTAATGAAAAACTGTTTTTT. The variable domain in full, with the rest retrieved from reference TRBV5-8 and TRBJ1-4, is EAGVTQSPTHLIKTRGQQATLRCSPISGHTSVYWYQQALGLGLQFLLWYDEGEERNRGNFPPRFSGRQFPNYSSELNVNALELEDSALYLCASSSGTGISTNEKLFFGSGTQLSVL.

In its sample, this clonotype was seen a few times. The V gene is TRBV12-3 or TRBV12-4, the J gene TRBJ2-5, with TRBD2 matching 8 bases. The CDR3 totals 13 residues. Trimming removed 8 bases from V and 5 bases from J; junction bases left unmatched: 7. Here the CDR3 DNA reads TGTGCCAGCCTAGCGGGCCTTGGGGAGACCCAGTACTTC. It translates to CASLAGLGETQYF.

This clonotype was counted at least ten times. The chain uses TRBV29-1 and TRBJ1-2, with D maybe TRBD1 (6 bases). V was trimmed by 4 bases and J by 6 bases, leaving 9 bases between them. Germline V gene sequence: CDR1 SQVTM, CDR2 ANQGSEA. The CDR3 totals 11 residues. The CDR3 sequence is CSVVSGDGYTF. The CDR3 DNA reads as TGCAGCGTTGTTTCAGGGGATGGCTACACCTTC.

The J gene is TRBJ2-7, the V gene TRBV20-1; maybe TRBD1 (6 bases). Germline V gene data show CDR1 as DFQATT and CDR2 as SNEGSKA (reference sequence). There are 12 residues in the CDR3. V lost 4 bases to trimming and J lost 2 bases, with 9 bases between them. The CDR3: CSAMTGPYEQYF. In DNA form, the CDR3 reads TGCAGTGCTATGACAGGTCCCTACGAGCAGTACTTC.